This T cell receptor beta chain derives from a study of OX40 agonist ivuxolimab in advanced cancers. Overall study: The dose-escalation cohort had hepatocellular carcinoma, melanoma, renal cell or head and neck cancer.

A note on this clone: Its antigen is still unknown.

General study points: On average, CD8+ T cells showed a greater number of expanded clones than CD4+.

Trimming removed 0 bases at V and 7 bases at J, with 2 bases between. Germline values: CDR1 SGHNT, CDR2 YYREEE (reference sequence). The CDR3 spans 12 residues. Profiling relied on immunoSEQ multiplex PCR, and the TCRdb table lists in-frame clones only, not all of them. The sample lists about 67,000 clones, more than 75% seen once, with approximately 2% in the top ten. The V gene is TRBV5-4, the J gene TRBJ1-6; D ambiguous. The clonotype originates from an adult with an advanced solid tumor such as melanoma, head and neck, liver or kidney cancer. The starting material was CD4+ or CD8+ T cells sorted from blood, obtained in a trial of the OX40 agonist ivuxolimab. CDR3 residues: CASSLGNSPLHF. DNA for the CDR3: TGTGCCAGCAGCTTGGGGAATTCACCCCTCCACTTT.